These 27 T cell receptor beta chains originate from one sample sequenced in a study of blood T cell repertoires in COVID-19. TCRdb's copy holds only in-frame clones and misses some; the assay was immunoSEQ multiplex PCR. The table includes about 24,000 clones, 87% detected once. The sample was peripheral blood. The receptors shown here come from a human donor with active COVID-19. The donor label of this sample is uncertain.

The chain recombines TRBV11-2 with TRBJ2-7; D gene uncertain. The CDR3 covers 16 residues. Germline V lookup: CDR1 SGHAT, CDR2 FQNNGV. Trimming removed 2 bases from V and 0 bases from J, with 14 bases in between. This chain's CDR3 is CASSLNPAGLSYEQYF. CDR3 sequence (DNA): TGTGCCAGCAGCTTAAATCCGGCAGGCCTCTCCTACGAGCAGTACTTC.

The chain couples TRBV4-1 to TRBJ1-4, with TRBD1 identical over 9 bases. The germline V gene encodes CDR1 MGHRA and CDR2 YSYEKL. The ends lost 3 bases at V and 17 bases at J; junction bases unmatched: 13. CDR3 length equals 14 residues. The CDR3 DNA follows: TGCGCCAGCAGCCAGGTGGGACAGGGCGGAAGAGTCTTTTTT. Protein sequence: CASSQVGQGGRVFF.

CDR3 nucleotides: TGTGCCAGCAGCCAGGCCTCGGGGGGGCGTACAGATACGCAGTATTTT. Its protein is CASSQASGGRTDTQYF. The chain uses TRBV3-1 (or the pseudogene TRBV3-2) and TRBJ2-3; 8 nucleotides agree with TRBD2. Germline V CDR1 and CDR2: LGHDT, YNNKEL (reference sequence). Germline trimming cut 3 bases from V and 3 bases from J; bases unmatched to any gene: 8. The CDR3 sequence is 16 residues long.

This clone was recorded a few times. The J gene is TRBJ1-6, the V gene TRBV6-5; 7 nucleotides line up with TRBD1. V shed 10 bases and J 7 bases; nucleotides not matched to a gene: 4. The CDR3 covers 12 residues. Germline CDR1 MNHEY, CDR2 SVGAGI. Written as DNA, the CDR3 is TGTGCCACCACAGGGGTAAATTCACCCCTCCACTTT. It yields the protein CATTGVNSPLHF.

V gene TRBV5-4 combines with J gene TRBJ1-4; unclear D gene. Germline assignment: CDR1 SGHNT and CDR2 YYREEE (reference sequence). V lost 1 base, J lost 5 bases, and 3 bases lay in between. The CDR3 loop spans 12 amino acids. CDR3 in DNA: TGTGCCAGCAGCTTGCTGAATGAAAAACTGTTTTTT. As protein: CASSLLNEKLFF.

CDR3 coding DNA: TGTGCCAGCAGCGTCTCCATCCTAGAGCGGGAGGACACAGATACGCAGTATTTT. It codes for CASSVSILEREDTDTQYF. The chain employs TRBV9 and TRBJ2-3; 9 bases fit TRBD2. From germline, CDR1 is SGDLS and CDR2 YYNGEE. The CDR3 totals 18 residues. Losses at the gene ends were 2 bases for V and 2 bases for J; bases not matched to a gene: 12.

The chain couples TRBV2 to TRBJ1-3; TRBD1 aligns across 8 bases. The trim removed 6 bases at V and 3 bases at J, leaving 1 base unmatched. CDR1 SNHLY and CDR2 FYNNEI come from the germline V gene. The length of the CDR3 is 13 residues. CDR3 DNA: TGTGCCAGCAGCGGACAGGGTGGAAACACCATATATTTT. This codes for CASSGQGGNTIYF.

The CDR3 is CASRFGQGSEKLFF. The CDR3 DNA sequence: TGTGCCAGCAGGTTTGGACAGGGAAGTGAAAAACTGTTTTTT. The chain links TRBV27 to TRBJ1-4, with 8 bases aligning to TRBD1. Germline lookup yields CDR1 MNHEY and CDR2 SMNVEV (reference sequence). V shed 6 bases, J shed 7 bases, and the junction held 7 bases outside the gene matches. This CDR3 is built from 14 residues. The full variable domain, with the rest looked up from reference TRBV27 and TRBJ1-4, is EAQVTQNPRYLITVTGKKLTVTCSQNMNHEYMSWYRQDPGLGLRQIYYSMNVEVTDKGDVPEGYKVSRKEKRNFPLILESPSPNQTSLYFCASRFGQGSEKLFFGSGTQLSVL.

The V call is TRBV18, the J call TRBJ1-1; 9 bases align to TRBD1. V was pared by 5 bases and J by 2 bases, with 15 bases of the junction left unmatched. The CDR3 spans 18 residues. In germline, CDR1 is KGHSH, CDR2 LQKENI. CDR3 residues: CASSSFEHGTGLNTEAFF. CDR3 coding DNA: TGTGCCAGCTCATCGTTCGAACACGGGACAGGGCTAAACACTGAAGCTTTCTTT.

V and J are TRBV11-2 and TRBJ2-4; D may be TRBD2 (5 bases). This CDR3 region has 16 residues. The V and J ends lost 3 bases and 4 bases respectively, with 16 bases between them. Germline lookup yields CDR1 SGHAT and CDR2 FQNNGV. In DNA form, the CDR3 reads TGTGCCAGCAGCTTTCCCTCCGGGGTCTATAAAAACATTCAGTACTTC. It specifies CASSFPSGVYKNIQYF.

The chain combines TRBV7-2 with TRBJ2-1, with 9 positions matching TRBD1. J lost 7 bases, V lost 1 base, and 2 bases had no gene match. CDR1 is SGHTA and CDR2 is FQGNSA in the germline V gene. The CDR3 consists of 14 residues. The CDR3 DNA reads as TGTGCCAGCAGCTTAGGACAGGGGGGGAATGAGCAGTTCTTC. It codes for CASSLGQGGNEQFF.

V gene TRBV25-1 combines with J gene TRBJ1-2; TRBD1 matches at 7 bases. The CDR3 contains 16 residues. After removal of 0 bases from V and 5 bases from J, the junction contained 9 bases not matched to a gene. The V gene's germline CDR1 is MGHDK and CDR2 SYGVNS. In DNA form, the CDR3 reads TGTGCCAGCAGTGAATATATACAGGGGCAGGGATATGGCTACACCTTC. It translates to CASSEYIQGQGYGYTF.

This chain's CDR3 is CASSPGLAETQYF. The CDR3 bases are TGTGCCAGCAGCCCGGGACTGGCGGAGACCCAGTACTTC. The chain employs TRBV7-8 and TRBJ2-5; D may be TRBD2 (6 bases). Germline assignment: CDR1 SGHVS and CDR2 FQNEAQ. The CDR3 runs to 13 residues. V lost 5 bases and J 5 bases, leaving 12 bases between the germline ends. Complete variable domain (other parts from reference TRBV7-8 and TRBJ2-5): GAGVSQSPRYKVAKRGQDVALRCDPISGHVSLFWYQQALGQGPEFLTYFQNEAQLDKSGLPSDRFFAERPEGSVSTLKIQRTQQEDSAVYLCASSPGLAETQYFGPGTRLLVL.

V and J are TRBV5-1 and TRBJ2-1; TRBD2 agrees at 7 bases. The CDR3 has 17 amino acids. Germline V lookup: CDR1 SGHRS, CDR2 YFSETQ. The junction had 6 bases not matched to a gene; V was cut back by 0 bases and J by 0 bases. The CDR3 region has the DNA TGCGCCAGCAGCTTGGATCCCGGGGGGAGCTCCTACAATGAGCAGTTCTTC. Translation: CASSLDPGGSSYNEQFF. Full variable domain (remainder filled in from reference TRBV5-1 and TRBJ2-1): KAGVTQTPRYLIKTRGQQVTLSCSPISGHRSVSWYQQTPGQGLQFLFEYFSETQRNKGNFPGRFSGRQFSNSRSEMNVSTLELGDSALYLCASSLDPGGSSYNEQFFGPGTRLTVL.

The rearrangement links TRBV6-5 to TRBJ1-2; no clear D. The germline V and J ends were trimmed by 2 bases and 2 bases, with 6 bases remaining between them. The germline gives CDR1 MNHEY, CDR2 SVGAGI. The CDR3 extends over 13 amino acids. CDR3 coding DNA: TGTGCCAGCAGTTACAAACAGAACTATGGCTACACCTTC. It translates to CASSYKQNYGYTF.

V usage is TRBV7-6 and J usage is TRBJ2-2; 10 bases are a match to TRBD2. Germline CDR1 reads SGHVS; CDR2 reads FNYEAQ. This CDR3 contains 16 residues. Trimming at V came to 5 bases and at J to 1 base, leaving 4 bases not matched to a gene. The CDR3 DNA reads as TGTGCCAGCAGCCCAAGACTAGCGGGGAACACCGGGGAGCTGTTTTTT. Translation gives CASSPRLAGNTGELFF.

J is TRBJ2-1 and V is TRBV5-1; 12 nucleotides match TRBD2. Germline-derived CDR1 and CDR2 are SGHRS and YFSETQ. The CDR3 sequence is 14 residues long. With V trimmed by 4 bases and J by 6 bases, 2 bases remained unmatched. CDR3 nucleotide sequence: TGCGCCAGCAGCCGGACTAGCGGGGTCAATGAGCAGTTCTTC. Translating it yields CASSRTSGVNEQFF.

The genes are TRBV7-3 and TRBJ2-1; 10 nucleotides line up with TRBD2. Germline loops: CDR1 SGHTA, CDR2 FQGTGA. V lost 2 bases and J lost 8; bases outside the gene matches: 6. The CDR3 sequence is 15 residues long. CDR3 nucleotide sequence: TGTGCCAGCAGCTTATCTAGCGGGGGTATCGATGAGCAGTTCTTC. Translated: CASSLSSGGIDEQFF.

The chain joins TRBV5-8 to TRBJ2-6; D ambiguous. The CDR3 sequence is 17 residues long. Trimming pared 0 bases from V and 0 bases from J, leaving 10 bases between. CDR1 SGHTS and CDR2 YDEGEE come from the germline V gene. The CDR3 sequence: CASSLGLYYSGANVLTF. CDR3 DNA: TGTGCCAGCAGCTTGGGTCTTTATTACTCTGGGGCCAACGTCCTGACTTTC.

V is TRBV7-3 and J is TRBJ2-3, with 8 bases identical to TRBD2. Trimming took 5 bases from V and 5 from J; bases not matched to a gene: 9. This CDR3 comprises 15 residues. Germline V CDR1 and CDR2: SGHTA, FQGTGA. For the CDR3, the DNA is TGTGCCAGCAGCCCACCCGGGGGGGAACGAGATACGCAGTATTTT. Its protein product is CASSPPGGERDTQYF.

V is TRBV18 and J is TRBJ1-2, with D possibly matching TRBD1 (5 bases). CDR1 is KGHSH, CDR2 LQKENI, per germline. Trimming removed 6 bases at V and 3 bases at J, with 11 bases between. The CDR3 is 13 amino acids. CDR3 loop: CASSPEGYYGYTF. DNA of the CDR3: TGTGCCAGCTCGCCGGAGGGGTACTATGGCTACACCTTC.

J is TRBJ2-7 and V is TRBV4-1; 9 bases agree with TRBD1. CDR1 and CDR2 (germline): MGHRA, YSYEKL. Trimming cost V 4 bases and J 5 bases; bases outside gene matches: 6. This CDR3 has 14 residues. CDR3: CASSPGTGWDEQYF. The CDR3 nucleotides read TGCGCCAGCAGCCCCGGGACAGGGTGGGACGAGCAGTACTTC.

This clone turned up a few times. The gene calls are TRBV2 and TRBJ2-2, with D perhaps TRBD2 (7 bases). From germline, CDR1 is SNHLY and CDR2 FYNNEI. The CDR3 runs to 18 residues. With 2 bases removed from V and 0 bases from J, the gap between germline ends came to 16 bases. The CDR3 region has the DNA TGTGCCAGCAGTGAAACTAGGGGGGGACGGGCGAACACCGGGGAGCTGTTTTTT. Amino acid sequence: CASSETRGGRANTGELFF.

The chain has TRBV7-2 and TRBJ2-3; 7 bases are shared with TRBD2. The CDR3 extends over 16 amino acids. V shed 2 bases, J shed 2 bases, and the junction held 7 bases outside the gene matches. Germline loops: CDR1 SGHTA, CDR2 FQGNSA. The DNA of the CDR3 is TGTGCCAGCAGCTTATCCCCGGGAGGCGCCACAGATACGCAGTATTTT. It encodes CASSLSPGGATDTQYF.

The J gene is TRBJ2-7, the V gene TRBV6-5; 10 bases fit TRBD2. The germline gives CDR1 MNHEY, CDR2 SVGAGI. V shed 0 bases, J shed 6 bases, and the junction held 5 bases outside the gene matches. This CDR3 has 15 residues. This CDR3 is CASSYSGLAGVEQYF. In nucleotides, the CDR3 is TGTGCCAGCAGTTACTCGGGGCTAGCGGGAGTCGAGCAGTACTTC.

The chain carries TRBV7-9 and TRBJ1-1; D not resolved. V was trimmed by 1 base and J by 1 base, leaving 10 bases between them. Germline V gene sequence: CDR1 SEHNR, CDR2 FQNEAQ (reference sequence). The CDR3 length is 15 residues. CDR3 coding DNA: TGTGCCAGCAGCTTAGGGCCAGGCAGGAACACTGAAGCTTTCTTT. Residues: CASSLGPGRNTEAFF.

For this clone: Other nucleotide sequences in the sample specify the same CDR3. The J gene is TRBJ2-7, the V gene TRBV5-1; perhaps TRBD1 as D (5 bases). The CDR3 is made up of 13 amino acids. Germline V gene data show CDR1 as SGHRS and CDR2 as YFSETQ. V dropped 1 base and J dropped 2 bases, with 7 bases sitting between them. CDR3 DNA: TGCGCCAGCAGCTTGCAGGGAACCTACGAGCAGTACTTC. This encodes CASSLQGTYEQYF.